A selection of T cell receptor beta chains follows, all from one sample in a study of shared T cell receptors in the human thymus. The table came from immunoSEQ multiplex PCR; TCRdb's copy has only in-frame clones and leaves some out. This table holds some 700,000 clones, roughly 85% found once. These data were likewise used in another study, on human thymus T cells.

Sequenced sample: thymocytes. These receptors were collected from a girl under two years old with a congenital heart defect. The CDR3 runs from the conserved cysteine through the conserved F or W. Each record gives: J gene, D gene, clone size, V gene, CDR3 DNA, CDR3 protein. A D gene is named only where the DNA matches it firmly. Clone sizes are given selectively: once, few, many, or a class where the clone is expanded.

J gene: TRBJ2-7; D gene: TRBD1; clone size: .; V gene: TRBV5-1; CDR3 DNA: TGCGCCAGCAGCTTGGGACAGGGAAAAACCCCCTACGAGCAGTACTTC; CDR3 protein: CASSLGQGKTPYEQYF
J gene: TRBJ1-1; D gene: .; clone size: .; V gene: TRBV6-1; CDR3 DNA: TGTGCCAGCGTGGGCAGGGGAAACCCTGAAGCTTTCTTT; CDR3 protein: CASVGRGNPEAFF
J gene: TRBJ1-1; D gene: .; clone size: .; V gene: TRBV7-4; CDR3 DNA: TGTGCCAGCAGCTTGGTGGCAGGGACTGAAGCTTTCTTT; CDR3 protein: CASSLVAGTEAFF
J gene: TRBJ1-2; D gene: .; clone size: .; V gene: TRBV2; CDR3 DNA: TGTGCCAGCAGACAACCAACAGGAAGCTATGGCTACACCTTC; CDR3 protein: CASRQPTGSYGYTF
J gene: TRBJ2-6; D gene: TRBD1; clone size: .; V gene: TRBV2; CDR3 DNA: TGTGCCAGCAGTGAGAGGGACAGGTTCGGGGCCAACGTCCTGACTTTC; CDR3 protein: CASSERDRFGANVLTF
J gene: TRBJ2-3; D gene: TRBD2; clone size: .; V gene: TRBV5-1; CDR3 DNA: TGCGCCAGCAGCTTGAGGGGACTAGCTACCCGCACAGATACGCAGTATTTT; CDR3 protein: CASSLRGLATRTDTQYF
J gene: TRBJ2-3; D gene: TRBD2; clone size: .; V gene: TRBV7-9; CDR3 DNA: TGTGCCAGCAGCTTACTACTAGCGGGGGGCAATTGCACAGATACGCAGTATTTT; CDR3 protein: CASSLLLAGGNCTDTQYF
J gene: TRBJ1-5; D gene: .; clone size: few; V gene: TRBV6-5; CDR3 DNA: TGTGCCAGCAGTTACCCCCCCAGAAAACGCAATCAGCCCCAGCATTTT; CDR3 protein: CASSYPPRKRNQPQHF
J gene: TRBJ1-5; D gene: TRBD1; clone size: few; V gene: TRBV6-1; CDR3 DNA: TGTGCCAGCAGTAAGGGGACAGGGGCTCAGCCCCAGCATTTT; CDR3 protein: CASSKGTGAQPQHF
J gene: TRBJ1-1; D gene: TRBD1; clone size: .; V gene: TRBV9; CDR3 DNA: TGTGCCAGCAGCGTGGACAGGTCGGACTCCACTGAAGCTTTCTTT; CDR3 protein: CASSVDRSDSTEAFF
J gene: TRBJ1-2; D gene: .; clone size: once; V gene: TRBV4-1; CDR3 DNA: TGCGCCAGCAGCCAAGATGTGGTCAAAAGGTCATACAGGGAGAACTATGGCTACACCTTC; CDR3 protein: CASSQDVVKRSYRENYGYTF
J gene: TRBJ1-2; D gene: .; clone size: .; V gene: TRBV28; CDR3 DNA: TGTGCCAGCAGGTTCCAGGGCTACTATGGCTACACCTTC; CDR3 protein: CASRFQGYYGYTF
J gene: TRBJ2-6; D gene: TRBD1; clone size: .; V gene: TRBV6-5; CDR3 DNA: TGTGCCAGCAGTTTAGTACAGGGGGGGGCCAACGTCCTGACTTTC; CDR3 protein: CASSLVQGGANVLTF
J gene: TRBJ2-7; D gene: .; clone size: .; V gene: TRBV27; CDR3 DNA: TGTGCCAGCAGTTTTGGGCCGCCTACCTACGAGCAGTACTTC; CDR3 protein: CASSFGPPTYEQYF
J gene: TRBJ1-5; D gene: TRBD1; clone size: .; V gene: TRBV5-6; CDR3 DNA: TGTGCCAGCAGCCAACGAGACAGGGGCCTTGGCAATCAGCCCCAGCATTTT; CDR3 protein: CASSQRDRGLGNQPQHF
J gene: TRBJ1-3; D gene: .; clone size: few; V gene: TRBV6-1; CDR3 DNA: TGTGCCAGCAGTGTATTAGGGGAGGGCCCTGGAAACACCATATATTTT; CDR3 protein: CASSVLGEGPGNTIYF
J gene: TRBJ1-1; D gene: TRBD1; clone size: .; V gene: TRBV30; CDR3 DNA: TGTGCCTGGAGTGTAGGCAGGGGGCGAGTAAGGAACACTGAAGCTTTCTTT; CDR3 protein: CAWSVGRGRVRNTEAFF
J gene: TRBJ1-1; D gene: TRBD1; clone size: few; V gene: TRBV4-3; CDR3 DNA: TGCGCCAGCAGCCAAGATTGGTTGGGACAGACGAAAAACACTGAAGCTTTCTTT; CDR3 protein: CASSQDWLGQTKNTEAFF
J gene: TRBJ2-3; D gene: TRBD2; clone size: .; V gene: TRBV10-2; CDR3 DNA: TGCGCCAGCAGTGAGGTTGGGCTAGCGGGACGCACAGATACGCAGTATTTT; CDR3 protein: CASSEVGLAGRTDTQYF
J gene: TRBJ1-1; D gene: .; clone size: once; V gene: TRBV27; CDR3 DNA: TGTGCCAGCAGTAACCCGCAGGGGGCTTTCTTT; CDR3 protein: CASSNPQGAFF
J gene: TRBJ1-3; D gene: .; clone size: .; V gene: TRBV2; CDR3 DNA: TGTGCCAGCAATCAGGGCTCTGGAAACACCATATATTTT; CDR3 protein: CASNQGSGNTIYF
J gene: TRBJ2-7; D gene: .; clone size: .; V gene: TRBV6-5; CDR3 DNA: TGTGCCAGCAGTTGGGGTCAGGGTGTAAACTACGAGCAGTACTTC; CDR3 protein: CASSWGQGVNYEQYF
J gene: TRBJ1-1; D gene: .; clone size: .; V gene: TRBV9; CDR3 DNA: TGTGCCAGCAGCGTAGCGGGGGGGTCGGACACTGAAGCTTTCTTT; CDR3 protein: CASSVAGGSDTEAFF
J gene: TRBJ2-7; D gene: .; clone size: .; V gene: TRBV6-5; CDR3 DNA: TGTGCCAGCAGTTACGAGGATACCTACGAGCAGTACTTC; CDR3 protein: CASSYEDTYEQYF
J gene: TRBJ2-7; D gene: .; clone size: once; V gene: TRBV6-6; CDR3 DNA: TGTGCCAGCAGTCCCCGTTTGCGGTCCTCCTACGAGCAGTACTTC; CDR3 protein: CASSPRLRSSYEQYF
J gene: TRBJ2-7; D gene: .; clone size: .; V gene: TRBV28; CDR3 DNA: TGTGCCAGCAGCACCCCCGGTTACTACGAGCAGTACTTC; CDR3 protein: CASSTPGYYEQYF
J gene: TRBJ2-1; D gene: TRBD2; clone size: .; V gene: TRBV7-6; CDR3 DNA: TGTGCCAGCAGCCTAGGACTAGCGGGGGGAAGAAGCTCCTACAATGAGCAGTTCTTC; CDR3 protein: CASSLGLAGGRSSYNEQFF
J gene: TRBJ2-3; D gene: .; clone size: .; V gene: TRBV29-1; CDR3 DNA: TGCAGCGTCGACAGACCCACAGATACGCAGTATTTT; CDR3 protein: CSVDRPTDTQYF
J gene: TRBJ1-2; D gene: .; clone size: .; V gene: TRBV29-1; CDR3 DNA: TGCAGCGTAACGACCCGGGTACCACTACAGGGATTCCATGGCTACACCTTC; CDR3 protein: CSVTTRVPLQGFHGYTF
J gene: TRBJ1-4; D gene: .; clone size: .; V gene: TRBV5-8; CDR3 DNA: TGTGCCAGCAGCTCGGCATGGGGCCTTGGTGAAAAACTGTTTTTT; CDR3 protein: CASSSAWGLGEKLFF
J gene: TRBJ2-7; D gene: .; clone size: .; V gene: TRBV6-5; CDR3 DNA: TGTGCCAGCAGTTACTGGGCAGGAATCACCTACGAGCAGTACTTC; CDR3 protein: CASSYWAGITYEQYF
J gene: TRBJ2-3; D gene: .; clone size: .; V gene: TRBV6-1; CDR3 DNA: TGTGCCACCCGGAAAGGGGGCACAGATACGCAGTATTTT; CDR3 protein: CATRKGGTDTQYF
J gene: TRBJ1-2; D gene: .; clone size: .; V gene: TRBV4-3; CDR3 DNA: TGCGCCAGCAGCCAAGAAAGACACAACTATGGCTACACCTTC; CDR3 protein: CASSQERHNYGYTF
J gene: TRBJ1-1; D gene: TRBD1; clone size: .; V gene: TRBV27; CDR3 DNA: TGTGCCAGCAGTCCTTTCAGGGGGTACACTGAAGCTTTCTTT; CDR3 protein: CASSPFRGYTEAFF
J gene: TRBJ1-1; D gene: TRBD1; clone size: once; V gene: TRBV29-1; CDR3 DNA: TGCAGCGTTGATCGATCCGGGACAGTGAGCCCTGAAGCTTTCTTT; CDR3 protein: CSVDRSGTVSPEAFF
J gene: TRBJ2-2; D gene: TRBD1; clone size: .; V gene: TRBV4-1; CDR3 DNA: TGCGCCAGCAGCCAAGAAAGGGACAGCACGAACACCGGGGAGCTGTTTTTT; CDR3 protein: CASSQERDSTNTGELFF
J gene: TRBJ1-5; D gene: .; clone size: once; V gene: TRBV2; CDR3 DNA: TGTGCCAGCAGCGTTAGAGGGGGTCAGCCCCAGCATTTT; CDR3 protein: CASSVRGGQPQHF
J gene: TRBJ1-1; D gene: TRBD1; clone size: .; V gene: TRBV5-1; CDR3 DNA: TGCGCCAGCAGCTTCCGGAGCCAGGGGGCAGGGAACACTGAAGCTTTCTTT; CDR3 protein: CASSFRSQGAGNTEAFF
J gene: TRBJ1-2; D gene: .; clone size: once; V gene: TRBV7-2; CDR3 DNA: TGTGCCAGCGGGTCTGGACAGTACACTAACTATGGCTACACCTTC; CDR3 protein: CASGSGQYTNYGYTF
J gene: TRBJ1-2; D gene: .; clone size: .; V gene: TRBV11-2; CDR3 DNA: TGTGCCAGCAGCTCTCCAAACCAGGGAAATGGCTACACCTTC; CDR3 protein: CASSSPNQGNGYTF
J gene: TRBJ2-7; D gene: .; clone size: .; V gene: TRBV5-8; CDR3 DNA: TGTGCCAGCAGCACCCGACAGGGTGGGGGGTACGAGCAGTACTTC; CDR3 protein: CASSTRQGGGYEQYF
J gene: TRBJ2-2; D gene: .; clone size: .; V gene: TRBV10-2; CDR3 DNA: TGCGCCAGCAGTGGCGGGACGCCTCCCGGGGGGGAGCTGTTTTTT; CDR3 protein: CASSGGTPPGGELFF
J gene: TRBJ1-5; D gene: .; clone size: .; V gene: TRBV18; CDR3 DNA: TGTGCCAGCTCACCATTACCGGGACTCGTCAATCAGCCCCAGCATTTT; CDR3 protein: CASSPLPGLVNQPQHF
J gene: TRBJ2-1; D gene: .; clone size: .; V gene: TRBV27; CDR3 DNA: TGTGCCAGCAGCCTCACTTACCTCTCCTACAATGAGCAGTTCTTC; CDR3 protein: CASSLTYLSYNEQFF
J gene: TRBJ1-1; D gene: .; clone size: .; V gene: TRBV6-1; CDR3 DNA: TGTGCCAGCAATCGAGACTCGGAGAACACTGAAGCTTTCTTT; CDR3 protein: CASNRDSENTEAFF
J gene: TRBJ2-5; D gene: TRBD2; clone size: few; V gene: TRBV7-2; CDR3 DNA: TGTGCCAGCAGCTTAAAAATGAGCGGGGGGGCCGGGCAAGAGACCCAGTACTTC; CDR3 protein: CASSLKMSGGAGQETQYF
J gene: TRBJ1-1; D gene: .; clone size: .; V gene: TRBV19; CDR3 DNA: TGTGCCAGTAGTAGGCCAGGGGACATGAACACTGAAGCTTTCTTT; CDR3 protein: CASSRPGDMNTEAFF
J gene: TRBJ2-3; D gene: TRBD1; clone size: .; V gene: TRBV14; CDR3 DNA: TGTGCCAGCAGCCTACTATCCGGGACAGGGCACACAGATACGCAGTATTTT; CDR3 protein: CASSLLSGTGHTDTQYF
J gene: TRBJ2-5; D gene: .; clone size: .; V gene: TRBV9; CDR3 DNA: TGTGCCAGCAGCGGGGGGCGGGACTATCTCCAAGAGACCCAGTACTTC; CDR3 protein: CASSGGRDYLQETQYF
J gene: TRBJ2-6; D gene: .; clone size: .; V gene: TRBV28; CDR3 DNA: TGTGCCAGCAGTTCCCCGGGCGGGGCGATCTCTGGGGCCAACGTCCTGACTTTC; CDR3 protein: CASSSPGGAISGANVLTF
J gene: TRBJ1-6; D gene: .; clone size: .; V gene: TRBV4-1; CDR3 DNA: TGCGCCAGCAGCCATCGTGACAGAGATAATTCCCCCCTCCACTTT; CDR3 protein: CASSHRDRDNSPLHF
J gene: TRBJ1-4; D gene: .; clone size: .; V gene: TRBV5-1; CDR3 DNA: TGCGCCAGCAGCTGGGGGGACTTTGATGAAAAACTGTTTTTT; CDR3 protein: CASSWGDFDEKLFF